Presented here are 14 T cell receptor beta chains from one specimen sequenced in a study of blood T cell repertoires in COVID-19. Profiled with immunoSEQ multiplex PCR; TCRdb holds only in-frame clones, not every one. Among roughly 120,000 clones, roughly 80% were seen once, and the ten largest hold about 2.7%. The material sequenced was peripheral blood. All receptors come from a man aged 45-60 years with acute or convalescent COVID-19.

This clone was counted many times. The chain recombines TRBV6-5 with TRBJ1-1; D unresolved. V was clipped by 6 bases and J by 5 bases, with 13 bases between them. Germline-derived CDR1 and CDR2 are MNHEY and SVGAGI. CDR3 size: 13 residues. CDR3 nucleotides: TGTGCCAGCAGCCCAACTGAGTCAACTGAAGCTTTCTTT. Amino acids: CASSPTESTEAFF.

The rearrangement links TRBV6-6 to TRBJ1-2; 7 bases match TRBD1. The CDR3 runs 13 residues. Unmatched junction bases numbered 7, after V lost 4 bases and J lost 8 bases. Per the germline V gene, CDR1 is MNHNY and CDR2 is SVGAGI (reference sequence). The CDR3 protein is CASSSRQGNGYTF. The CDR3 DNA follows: TGTGCCAGCAGTTCGAGACAGGGAAACGGCTACACCTTC.

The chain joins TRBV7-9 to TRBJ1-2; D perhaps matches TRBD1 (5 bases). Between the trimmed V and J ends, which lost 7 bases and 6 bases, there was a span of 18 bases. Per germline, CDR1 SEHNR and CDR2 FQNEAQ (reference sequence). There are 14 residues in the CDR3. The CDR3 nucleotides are TGTGCCAGCACCCCGGCGGGGCCCCTCGATGGCTACACCTTC. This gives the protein CASTPAGPLDGYTF.

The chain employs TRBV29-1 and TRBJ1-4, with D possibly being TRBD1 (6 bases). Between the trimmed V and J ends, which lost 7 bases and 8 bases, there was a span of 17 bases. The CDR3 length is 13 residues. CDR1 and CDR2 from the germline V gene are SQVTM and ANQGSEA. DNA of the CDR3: TGCAGCGGCCGGGACACCGGGGGGGAAAAACTGTTTTTT. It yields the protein CSGRDTGGEKLFF.

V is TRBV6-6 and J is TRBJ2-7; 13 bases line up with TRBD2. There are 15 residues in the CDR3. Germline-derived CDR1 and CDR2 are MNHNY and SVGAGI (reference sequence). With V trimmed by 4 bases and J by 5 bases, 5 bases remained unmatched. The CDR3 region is CASSWTSGRTHEQYF. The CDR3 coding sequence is TGTGCCAGCAGTTGGACTAGCGGGAGAACCCACGAGCAGTACTTC.

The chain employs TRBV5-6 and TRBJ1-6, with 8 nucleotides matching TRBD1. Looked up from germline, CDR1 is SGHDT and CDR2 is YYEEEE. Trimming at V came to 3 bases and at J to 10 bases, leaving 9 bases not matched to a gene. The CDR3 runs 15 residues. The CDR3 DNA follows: TGTGCCAGCAGCTCTGAGACAGGGGTCTACTCACCCCTCCACTTT. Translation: CASSSETGVYSPLHF.

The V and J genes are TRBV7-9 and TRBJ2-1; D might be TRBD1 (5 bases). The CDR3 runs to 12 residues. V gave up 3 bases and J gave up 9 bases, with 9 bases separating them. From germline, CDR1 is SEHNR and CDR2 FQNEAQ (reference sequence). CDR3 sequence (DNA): TGTGCCAGCAGCTTCCACAGGTTTGAGCAGTTCTTC. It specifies CASSFHRFEQFF.

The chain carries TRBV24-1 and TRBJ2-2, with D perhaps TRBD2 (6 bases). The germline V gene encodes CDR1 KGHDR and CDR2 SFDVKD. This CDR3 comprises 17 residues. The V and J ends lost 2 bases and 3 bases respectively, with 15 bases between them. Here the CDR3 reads CATSDSPWGVDTGELFF. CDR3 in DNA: TGTGCCACCAGTGATTCCCCCTGGGGGGTCGACACCGGGGAGCTGTTTTTT.

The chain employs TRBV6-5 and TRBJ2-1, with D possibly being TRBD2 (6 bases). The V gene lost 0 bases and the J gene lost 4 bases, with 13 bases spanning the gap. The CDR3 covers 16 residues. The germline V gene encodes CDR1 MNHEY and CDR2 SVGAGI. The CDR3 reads CASSYSLGEVYNEQFF. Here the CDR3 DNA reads TGTGCCAGCAGTTACTCGTTGGGGGAGGTGTACAATGAGCAGTTCTTC.

CDR3: CASSLVDGTGEIYEQYF. The CDR3 DNA reads TGTGCCAGCAGCTTGGTGGATGGGACAGGGGAAATCTACGAGCAGTACTTC. The rearrangement joins TRBV5-6 to TRBJ2-7; 10 bases are shared with TRBD1. CDR3 length equals 17 residues. V shed 0 bases and J 3 bases; nucleotides not matched to a gene: 9. Germline loops: CDR1 SGHDT, CDR2 YYEEEE.

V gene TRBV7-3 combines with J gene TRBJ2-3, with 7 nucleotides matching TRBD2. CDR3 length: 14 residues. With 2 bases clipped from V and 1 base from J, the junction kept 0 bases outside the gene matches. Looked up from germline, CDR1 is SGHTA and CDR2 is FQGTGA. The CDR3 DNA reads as TGTGCCAGCAGCTTACTAGCGGGCACAGATACGCAGTATTTT. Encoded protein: CASSLLAGTDTQYF.

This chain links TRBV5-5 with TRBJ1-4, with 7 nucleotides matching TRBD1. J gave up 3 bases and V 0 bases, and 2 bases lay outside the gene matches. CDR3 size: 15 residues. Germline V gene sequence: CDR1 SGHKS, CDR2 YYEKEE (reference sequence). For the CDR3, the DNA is TGTGCCAGCAGCTTGGACAGGGGCCCTAATGAAAAACTGTTTTTT. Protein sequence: CASSLDRGPNEKLFF.

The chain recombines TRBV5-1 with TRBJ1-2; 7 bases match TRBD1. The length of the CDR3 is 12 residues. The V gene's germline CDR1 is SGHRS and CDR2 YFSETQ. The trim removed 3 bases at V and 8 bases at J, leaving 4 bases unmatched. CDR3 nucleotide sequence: TGCGCCAGCAGCTCACAGGGGCAAGGCTACACCTTC. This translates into CASSSQGQGYTF.

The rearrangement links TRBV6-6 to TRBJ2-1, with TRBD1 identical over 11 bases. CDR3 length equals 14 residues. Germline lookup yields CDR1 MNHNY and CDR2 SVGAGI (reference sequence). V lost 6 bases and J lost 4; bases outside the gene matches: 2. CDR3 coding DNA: TGTGCCAGCAGAGGGACAGGGGGGTACAATGAGCAGTTCTTC. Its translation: CASRGTGGYNEQFF.